These 3 T cell receptor beta chains were all obtained from the same sample, sequenced in a study of cytomegalovirus exposure and HLA in healthy donors. The PCR employed 60 Vbeta primers together with 13 Jbeta primers. Sequencing was performed with immunoSEQ multiplex PCR; in TCRdb, only in-frame clones are kept and a portion is missing. The sample has under 150,000 clones; 9.5% are singletons. The sample consisted of PBMCs. These receptors were collected from a man between 25 and 39 years old in good health and CMV-seronegative.

The J gene is TRBJ1-1, the V gene TRBV5-1; D gene uncertain. The V end was cut by 0 bases, the J end by 6 bases, with 9 bases between. This CDR3 spans 13 amino acids. Germline V gives CDR1 SGHRS, CDR2 YFSETQ. The CDR3 protein is CASSLGGNPEAFF. The CDR3 DNA follows: TGCGCCAGCAGCTTGGGAGGGAATCCTGAAGCTTTCTTT.

This clone came up a few times. J is TRBJ2-7 and V is TRBV4-2; TRBD2 aligns across 8 bases. CDR1 and CDR2 from the germline V gene are LGHNA and YNFKEQ. Trimming cost V 0 bases and J 2 bases; bases outside gene matches: 9. CDR3 size: 17 residues. The CDR3 here is CASSQDSRTSGTYEQYF. Written as DNA, the CDR3 is TGTGCCAGCAGCCAAGATAGCCGTACTAGCGGAACCTACGAGCAGTACTTC.

This clone showed up just a few times. V is TRBV7-2 and J is TRBJ1-5, with TRBD1 as a possible D gene (6 bases). Trimming took off 5 bases at V and 7 bases at J, with 15 bases between the two ends. CDR3 length equals 14 residues. Germline V gene data show CDR1 as SGHTA and CDR2 as FQGNSA. The CDR3 DNA is TGTGCCAGCAGCCCCCAGGGCAGGGGACAGCCCCAGCATTTT. It specifies CASSPQGRGQPQHF. Filled out from reference TRBV7-2 and TRBJ1-5, the complete variable domain reads GAGVSQSPSNKVTEKGKDVELRCDPISGHTALYWYRQSLGQGLEFLIYFQGNSAPDKSGLPSDRFSAERTGGSVSTLTIQRTQQEDSAVYLCASSPQGRGQPQHFGDGTRLSIL.